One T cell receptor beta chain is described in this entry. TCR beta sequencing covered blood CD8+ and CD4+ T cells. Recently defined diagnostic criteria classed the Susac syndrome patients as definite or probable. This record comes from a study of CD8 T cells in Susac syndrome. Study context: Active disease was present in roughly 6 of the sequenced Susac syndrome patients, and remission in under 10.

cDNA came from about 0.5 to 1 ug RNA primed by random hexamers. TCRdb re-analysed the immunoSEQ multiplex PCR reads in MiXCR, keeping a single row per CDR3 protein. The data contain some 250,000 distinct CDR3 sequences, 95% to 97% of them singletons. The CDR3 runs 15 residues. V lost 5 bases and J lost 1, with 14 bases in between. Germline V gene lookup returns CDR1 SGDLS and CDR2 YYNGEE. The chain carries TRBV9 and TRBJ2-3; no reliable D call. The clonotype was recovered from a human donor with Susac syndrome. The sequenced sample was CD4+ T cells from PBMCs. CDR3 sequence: CASSQPTSGTDTQYF. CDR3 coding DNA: TGTGCCAGCAGTCAGCCCACATCTGGCACAGATACGCAGTATTTT.